Below, one T cell receptor (beta chain) is given with its context. The data originate from a study of siplizumab effects on memory and regulatory T cells. Roughly 100,000 TCR templates were assayed per sample. Here immunoSEQ multiplex PCR was the method, and the copy in TCRdb shows in-frame clones only, minus some. The repertoire holds some 97,000 clones, with around 94% as singletons. The germline V gene has CDR1 MNHEY and CDR2 SVGAGI. The CDR3 length is 13 residues. The trim removed 5 bases at V and 5 bases at J, leaving 4 bases unmatched. The TCR comes from a human donor in good health. This chain joins TRBV6-5 and TRBJ2-5, with TRBD1 matching over 8 bases. Sequenced input: Tregs sorted from blood. The CDR3 DNA sequence: TGTGCCAGCAGTAGAAACAGGGGGGAGACCCAGTACTTC. Translation gives CASSRNRGETQYF.